This T cell receptor beta chain was captured by sequencing in a study of cytomegalovirus exposure and HLA in healthy donors listed by TCRdb under 2017. For the study in its entirety: An earlier analysis of some 600 of the donors reported 250 to 350 Gb of sequence data and 95 million to 140 million unique TCR beta sequences obtained from roughly 170 million T cells. Donor age, sex, ethnicity and CMV serostatus were compiled together with the repertoire data. The number of donors typed differed by locus, with roughly 620-630 for A, B, C, DRB1 and DQB1, about 500 for DQA1, 600 to 610 for DPA1, and around 430 for DPB1. Approximately 310 gigabases of sequencing data and tens of millions of unique TCR sequences were included in an early release covering roughly 600 HLA-typed donors. The study aimed to test whether signatures of past pathogen exposure could be identified by cataloging public T cell receptors. Among about 400 genotyped donors of the cohort, an average of around 250,000 unique TCR beta nucleotide sequences was sequenced per donor, of which about 19% were non-productive. Genome-wide SNP genotypes for about three fifths of the roughly 700 donors were used in a later genetic analysis, which treated that subset as a discovery cohort. The later analysis used no new phenotypic data to find candidate immune exposures, relying instead on TCR beta sequences and their occurrence across donors. Along with the roughly 670-subject first cohort, a separate validation cohort of roughly 110 different subjects was used. The study combined high-throughput TCR immunosequencing, statistical association of individual TCRs with disease status, and machine learning to predict cytomegalovirus infection status. Using immunosequencing, the study profiled T cell repertoires from about 620 subjects and related those repertoires to cytomegalovirus serostatus. Four or five DR-DQ haplotypes were handled as single units for association and clustering because linkage in the cohort was strong. To decide whether each TCR beta V gene segment behaved as functional or pseudogenic, an earlier analysis of 587 of the donors relied on high-throughput TCR beta sequencing. HLA typing covered class I and class II loci at four-digit resolution. Among the approximately 430 genotyped donors, around 81% belonged to the genetic ancestry cluster associated with self-reported Caucasian donors. Every discovery cohort repertoire had been produced on one sequencing platform. To study patterns of TCR occurrence, a later analysis re-analyzed previously published TCR beta repertoires from several hundred donors and added high-resolution HLA genotyping. Study-wide findings and limitations: In vitro tests confirmed that three of the cytomegalovirus-associated TCR beta chains recognize cytomegalovirus antigens. Correlated functional status among segregating V segments might reflect linkage disequilibrium, but an unknown experimental factor could not be ruled out. Across donors, most TCR sequences were observed very rarely, whereas some public TCRs were present in many individuals. A further reported finding was that TCR beta sequences accurately predicted the HLA-A and HLA-B alleles for most subjects in the first cohort. Cytomegalovirus status was reported to be diagnosed by the classifier with high specificity and sensitivity in both the original and validation cohorts. In a later analysis, most CMV-associated TCR beta chains were found to appear HLA-restricted, with HLA associations seemingly driven largely by CMV exposure. The study gave a list of about 150 TCR beta chains associated with cytomegalovirus. CMV serostatus was the only immune exposure information available for the cohort. Because HLA typing was unavailable for some donors at each locus, only the typed subset was used in association tests. Sequencing depth was assumed to be roughly uniform across donors in the presence/absence analyses, though that assumption may not hold. In a later analysis, several top co-occurrence clusters were reported to appear linked to parvovirus B19, influenza, CMV and Epstein-Barr virus. Strong co-occurrence of HLA alleles, especially DR and DQ, made assigning TCR associations to individual alleles difficult. Roughly 17 rarely observed V segments, including chromosome 9 orphons, were excluded from the earlier analysis of about 600 of the donors because counts were too low. Compared with the roughly 710-donor mean, donors in an Asian-associated ancestry cluster had fewer N-insertions in productive TCRs, according to a later genetic analysis. V-gene and J-gene trimming of TCR beta chains was associated with a missense DCLRE1C variant in a later genetic analysis, and the association was replicated in an independent cohort. In a later analysis, over 15,000 TCR beta sequences were associated with specific HLA alleles at a false discovery rate of 0.05. The authors suggested that the approach could potentially be generalized to other disease states and immunological phenotypes. In an earlier analysis of approximately 600 of the donors, most TCR beta V segments were observed in productive rearrangements about 90% or about 30% of the time, broadly matching IMGT annotations. In a later analysis, HLA-associated TCR beta chains showed more clonal expansion and lower generation probabilities than non-associated chains that were equally common. In a later analysis, the rate of TCR association differed among HLA loci, with DRB1 alleles having the most associated TCRs and HLA-C alleles having the fewest. Only TCR beta chains were sequenced in this cohort, and the absence of alpha or paired-chain data limited detectable features. The sequencing pipeline was judged likely to have produced a cluster of highly shared sequence variants as a technical artifact.

The cohort comprised 666 healthy bone marrow donors. Cohort members were all nominally healthy when sampled, although unrecorded immune exposures were likely present. The donor tested CMV seropositive, placing the donor among the 250 to 300 seropositive members of the cohort. Every donor gave a peripheral blood sample, and the peripheral blood mononuclear cells from that sample were used for TCR beta sequencing. The Qiagen DNeasy Blood Extraction Kit was used to extract genomic DNA from the blood cell samples. Libraries were made using the immunoSEQ multiplex PCR assay. For the multiplex PCR, a mixture combining 60 forward primers for TCR Vbeta segments and 13 reverse primers for TCR Jbeta segments was used. The CDR3 region of rearranged TCR beta genes was amplified from genomic DNA with a multiplex PCR assay. The Illumina HiSeq System was used to sequence the amplified TCR beta libraries as 87-base-pair reads. The source study handled its data this way. A later analysis counted 65 million to 90 million unique TCR beta chains across the 666 repertoires, and 10 million to 12 million of these chains were shared by at least two donors. Raw reads were error-corrected and collapsed into unique sequences by a nearest-neighbor algorithm in which closely related sequences were merged to remove PCR and sequencing errors. Alignment of CDR3 sequences to IMGT reference sequences was used to assign V, D and J gene segments. For a sequence to be retained, a match of at least six nucleotides was required to both a V gene segment and a J gene segment. A rearrangement counted as productive if the CDR3 had no stop codons and remained in frame with V and J, and every other rearrangement counted as non-productive. Following IMGT convention, CDR3 was defined as the stretch from the second conserved V-encoded cysteine up to the conserved J-encoded phenylalanine. Sequences without an unambiguous match to a single V gene segment were excluded from the earlier analysis of about 630 of the donors. An earlier analysis of a few hundred of the donors classified V segments as functional when productive rearrangements were above 56.7% and as segregating when the standard deviation between donors was above 5%. A statistical classification framework was built to diagnose cytomegalovirus status from the catalog of TCR beta chain sequences. A later analysis assigned V and J genes by comparing TCR nucleotide sequences with IMGT/GENE-DB human TR gene sequences. Using the TCRdist pipeline, a later analysis assigned CDR3 sequences along with most-parsimonious VDJ recombination scenarios. A later analysis defined each TCR beta chain by its CDR3 amino acid sequence plus V-gene family, and excluded reads lacking a unique V-gene family. A later analysis removed several hundred highly shared, low-generation-probability nucleotide sequences to deal with suspected cross-contamination and a sequencing artifact. A later analysis calculated a clonal expansion index for each public chain from normalized within-repertoire ranks of inferred template counts. In a later analysis, generation probabilities were computed using a VDJ recombination model fitted to out-of-frame rearrangements, and the results were checked against IGoR. Hypergeometric tests were used in a later analysis to score TCR-TCR, TCR-HLA and TCR-CMV co-occurrence, with a repertoire-size bias correction applied to the TCR pairs. To estimate false discovery rates, a later analysis permuted the HLA or CMV assignments 20 times. A later analysis grouped co-occurring TCRs with DBSCAN, adding TCRdist sequence similarity when clustering within HLA-allele-positive subsets. Repertoires with fewer than 30,000 or more than 120,000 public chains were left out of co-occurrence clustering, as were four to six repertoires with anomalous nucleotide sharing. Held by TCRdb, this immuneACCESS table contains in-frame sequences only and omits some clones. Under half of the omission traces to an unresolved V gene where checked; the cause of the rest is unknown. V, J and clone size are those of that table, while D and trimming were read from the DNA. This sample is represented by 210,000 or so clones; about three quarters of them were singletons. Of the sample, less than 2.5% falls within the top ten clones.

This clone was detected only once. No antigen is known for it. Base qualities are not at hand, and no much larger clone is one base apart. The clonotype originates from a woman in her thirties in good health and CMV-seropositive. The sample taken for sequencing was PBMCs.

The DNA sequence is as follows: TGTGCCAGCAGAGCGACTGGCTCCTACGAGCAGTACTTC. This sequence encodes CASRATGSYEQYF. The chain is made from TRBV2 and TRBJ2-7, with no D gene named confidently. V loses 6 bases of germline sequence and J loses 0 bases, and the interval between the two ends is 9 bases. Via the germline V gene, CDR1 is SNHLY and CDR2 FYNNEI. Including the terminal cysteine and phenylalanine, the CDR3 comprises 13 residues. The kept DNA is CDR3 alone, 39 bases in frame from the first base.